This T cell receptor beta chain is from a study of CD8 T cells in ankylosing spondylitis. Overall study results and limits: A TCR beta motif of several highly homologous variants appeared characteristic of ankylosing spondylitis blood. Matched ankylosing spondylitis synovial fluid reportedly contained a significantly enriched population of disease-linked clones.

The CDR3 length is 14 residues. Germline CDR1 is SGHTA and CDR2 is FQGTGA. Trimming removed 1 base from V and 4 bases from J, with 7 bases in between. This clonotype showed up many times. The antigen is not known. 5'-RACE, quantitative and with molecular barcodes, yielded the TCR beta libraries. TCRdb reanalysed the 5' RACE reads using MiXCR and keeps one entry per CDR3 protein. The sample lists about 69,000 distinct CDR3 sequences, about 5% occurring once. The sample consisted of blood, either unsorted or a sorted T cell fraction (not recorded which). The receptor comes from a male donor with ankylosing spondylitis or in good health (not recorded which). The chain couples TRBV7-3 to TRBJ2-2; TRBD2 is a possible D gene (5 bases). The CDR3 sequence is CASSLSGSTGELFF. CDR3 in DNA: TGTGCCAGCAGCTTAAGTGGGAGCACCGGGGAGCTGTTTTTT.